This T cell receptor (beta chain) was obtained from a study of blood T cell repertoires in COVID-19. Looking at the study overall: Sample material is recorded as cDNA or gDNA derived from T cells, B-cell-depleted T cells, or PBMCs.

This CDR3 spans 14 amino acids. The ends were cut back, 4 bases at V and 4 bases at J, with 11 bases in the middle. Germline V gene lookup returns CDR1 LGHDT and CDR2 YNNKEL (reference sequence). Libraries were prepared by immunoSEQ multiplex PCR; TCRdb keeps only in-frame clonotypes and omits some of them. The sample consists of tens of thousands of clones, around nine tenths of them appearing once. This clone came up a few times. The chain joins TRBV3-1 (or the pseudogene TRBV3-2) to TRBJ1-5; no firm D call. The source of this sequence is a man between 60 and 70 years old with acute or convalescent COVID-19. Sequenced input: peripheral blood. CDR3 in amino acids: CASSPSRLNQPQHF. CDR3 bases: TGTGCCAGCAGCCCATCGCGCCTTAATCAGCCCCAGCATTTT.